These 2 T cell receptor beta chains share one sample of origin, sequenced in a study of blood T cell repertoires in COVID-19. Measured with immunoSEQ multiplex PCR; TCRdb has only the in-frame clones, and not every one. The sample comprises a few hundred thousand clones, about nine tenths of which are singletons, and more than 8.5% rests with the top ten. Sequencing used PBMCs or T cells enriched from blood (not recorded which). Receptor source: a woman younger than 35 who had recovered from COVID-19.

The chain combines TRBV11-3 with TRBJ2-7; maybe TRBD2 (5 bases). CDR3 length equals 14 residues. CDR1 is SGHNT, CDR2 YENEEA, per germline. V was shortened by 4 bases and J by 2 bases, with 12 bases between the two germline ends. As DNA, the CDR3 is TGTGCCAGCAGCTCAGGACTGAACCCCTACGAGCAGTACTTC. The encoded protein is CASSSGLNPYEQYF.

J is TRBJ2-5 and V is TRBV5-1; 11 bases line up with TRBD1. CDR1 and CDR2 from the germline V gene are SGHRS and YFSETQ. After removal of 4 bases from V and 6 bases from J, the junction contained 14 bases not matched to a gene. The CDR3 runs to 17 residues. CDR3 region: CASSHTKGTGGLKTQYF. The CDR3, as DNA: TGCGCCAGCAGCCACACTAAGGGGACAGGGGGATTGAAGACCCAGTACTTC.